A selection of T cell receptor beta chains follows, all from one sample in a study of cytomegalovirus exposure and HLA in healthy donors. Profiling relied on immunoSEQ multiplex PCR, and the TCRdb table lists in-frame clones only, not all of them. In the table there are approximately 160,000 clones, about 79% of which are singletons. Sequenced sample: PBMCs. These receptors came from a female donor in good health and CMV-seronegative. The CDR3 runs from the conserved cysteine through the conserved F or W. Each record gives: clone size, J gene, V gene, D gene, CDR3 DNA, CDR3 protein. A D gene is named only where the DNA matches it firmly. Clone size is not always given. Where it is, it says once, few, many or a class for expanded clones.

-,TRBJ1-1,TRBV19,TRBD1,TGTGCCAGTACAGGGGGCCGGGGTGGCGCTGAAGCTTTCTTT,CASTGGRGGAEAFF
-,TRBJ2-1,TRBV14,-,TGTGCCAGCAGCCAATCTGTGCGAGCTGCTAGCGTTTCGGGTCGATACAATGAGCAGTTCTTC,CASSQSVRAASVSGRYNEQFF
-,TRBJ2-7,TRBV9,TRBD2,TGTGCCAGCAGCGTAGGGGCTAGCGGGGGCCGATACGAGCAGTACTTC,CASSVGASGGRYEQYF
few,TRBJ2-5,TRBV28,-,TGTGCCAGCAGTTCCGTCCGGGAGCAGTACTTC,CASSSVREQYF
-,TRBJ2-3,TRBV15,TRBD2,TGTGCCACCACTAGCGGCACCACAGATACGCAGTATTTT,CATTSGTTDTQYF
-,TRBJ1-6,TRBV7-9,-,TGTGCCAGCAGCGCCCGGGTGGGTAATTCACCCCTCCACTTT,CASSARVGNSPLHF
-,TRBJ1-1,TRBV4-1,-,TGCGCCAGCAGCGCCCGGGTGATGAACACTGAAGCTTTCTTT,CASSARVMNTEAFF
-,TRBJ1-1,TRBV28,-,TGTGCCAGCAGTTTTATGTTATCCGGGGACACTGAAGCTTTCTTT,CASSFMLSGDTEAFF
-,TRBJ1-1,TRBV2,-,TGTGCCAGCAGTGAACGGAGAATGAACACTGAAGCTTTCTTT,CASSERRMNTEAFF
-,TRBJ2-3,TRBV10-3,-,TGTGCCATCAGTGAGCAAGGTGGGGCCACAGATACGCAGTATTTT,CAISEQGGATDTQYF
-,TRBJ1-4,TRBV10-3,-,TGTGCCATCACCCGTGGGGGGGCTGGGGAAAAACTGTTTTTT,CAITRGGAGEKLFF
-,TRBJ2-2,TRBV6-1,-,TGTGCCAGCAGTGAAACGGGGATCGCCGGGGAGCTGTTTTTT,CASSETGIAGELFF
-,TRBJ1-2,TRBV23-1,-,TGCGCCAGCAGGTCAGGCACAGGCTTTTATGGCTACACCTTC,CASRSGTGFYGYTF
-,TRBJ1-3,TRBV28,-,TGTGCCAGCAGTCTAGACATAGCGGTCGGCACCATATATTTT,CASSLDIAVGTIYF
few,TRBJ1-3,TRBV25-1,-,TGTGCCAGCAGTGAAGGGGGCGCTGGAAACACCATATATTTT,CASSEGGAGNTIYF
-,TRBJ2-3,TRBV19,-,TGTGCCAGTGGATCCGGGAGTGCCTTGGCAGATACGCAGTATTTT,CASGSGSALADTQYF
few,TRBJ1-5,TRBV27,-,TGTGCCAGCAGTTGGGGCGGTCCTCACAATCAGCCCCAGCATTTT,CASSWGGPHNQPQHF
-,TRBJ1-5,TRBV19,-,TGTGCCAGTAGCCACACTCCAGGTAGGCGGGGAGGACCTTACAATCAGCCCCAGCATTTT,CASSHTPGRRGGPYNQPQHF
-,TRBJ1-2,TRBV5-1,-,TGCGCCAGCAGACCGGGGAGGGACTTGGGCTATGGCTACACCTTC,CASRPGRDLGYGYTF
-,TRBJ2-1,TRBV29-1,-,TGCAGCGTTGATCTGTTAGCGGGATCAGGGGGTGAGCAGTTCTTC,CSVDLLAGSGGEQFF
-,TRBJ1-4,TRBV7-2,TRBD1,TGTGCCAGCAGCCGGGACAGGGGTCTGGTGGGGGAAAAACTGTTTTTT,CASSRDRGLVGEKLFF
-,TRBJ1-5,TRBV5-1,TRBD1,TGCGCCAGCAGCTTGGGCCCCGGACAGGACGGGCAGCCCCAGCATTTT,CASSLGPGQDGQPQHF
few,TRBJ2-3,TRBV4-3,-,TGCGCCAGCAGCCCAGGCATCCGTCGTGGTGATACGCAGTATTTT,CASSPGIRRGDTQYF
-,TRBJ1-2,TRBV6-5,-,TGTGCCAGCACTGTGACAGGTTCTAGCTACACCTTC,CASTVTGSSYTF
few,TRBJ2-1,TRBV5-1,TRBD1,TGCGCCAGCAGCTTGGGACAGGGGGCCTACAATGAGCAGTTCTTC,CASSLGQGAYNEQFF
-,TRBJ1-1,TRBV4-1,TRBD1,TGCGCCAGCAGCCATCCCGGACAGGGGGGTACTGAAGCTTTCTTT,CASSHPGQGGTEAFF
-,TRBJ2-6,TRBV15,-,TGTGCCACCGGCAGAGGAGAATCGTTCTCTGGGGCCAACGTCCTGACTTTC,CATGRGESFSGANVLTF
-,TRBJ2-1,TRBV2,TRBD2,TGTGCCAGCTGGGACTACTCGGGGTACAATGAGCAGTTCTTC,CASWDYSGYNEQFF
once,TRBJ2-7,TRBV6-1,-,TGTGCCAGCAATAGCTACGAGCAGTACTTC,CASNSYEQYF
-,TRBJ1-2,TRBV27,-,TGTGCGAGCCGAGCGTCATATGGCTACACCTTC,CASRASYGYTF
-,TRBJ1-6,TRBV27,-,TGTGCCAGCAAGGCAGGGGATGTCAATTCACCCCTCCACTTT,CASKAGDVNSPLHF
-,TRBJ2-1,TRBV29-1,-,TGCAGCGTTGAACTCCTCAATGAGCAGTTCTTC,CSVELLNEQFF
-,TRBJ2-1,TRBV19,TRBD1,TGTGCCAGTAGTACCTGGACAGGATACAATGAGCAGTTCTTC,CASSTWTGYNEQFF
-,TRBJ2-1,TRBV2,TRBD2,TGTGCCAGCCTACTAGCGGGGAGGTTCAATGAGCAGTTCTTC,CASLLAGRFNEQFF
-,TRBJ2-2,TRBV1,-,TGCACCAGCAGCCTAGAGCGGGGGGGCAGATCCGGGGAGCTGTTTTTT,CTSSLERGGRSGELFF
few,TRBJ1-1,TRBV6-6,TRBD1,TGTGCCAGCAGTAACAGGGGTCCTCGGGCTTTCTTT,CASSNRGPRAFF
-,TRBJ1-6,TRBV30,TRBD1,TGTGCCTGGAGTAGACCGGGACAGGGGGTTTCACCCCTCCACTTT,CAWSRPGQGVSPLHF
-,TRBJ2-3,TRBV12-5,TRBD2,TGTGCTAGTGGTTTGGTGGTTAGCGGGGGCAGTACGCAGTATTTT,CASGLVVSGGSTQYF
-,TRBJ2-7,TRBV4-1,-,TGCGCCAGCAGCCAACAGGGCGCGGCCGAGCAGTACTTC,CASSQQGAAEQYF
-,TRBJ2-7,TRBV5-5,TRBD2,TGTGCCAGCAGCTTCAAGGGTACGGGAGGGAGCTCCTACGAGCAGTACTTC,CASSFKGTGGSSYEQYF
few,TRBJ2-7,TRBV28,TRBD2,TGTGCCAGCAGTCTATCCGGACTAGTCCACGAGCAGTACTTC,CASSLSGLVHEQYF
-,TRBJ1-5,TRBV10-2,-,TGCGCCAGCAGTGAGACAAATCAGCCCCAGCATTTT,CASSETNQPQHF
-,TRBJ2-7,TRBV19,TRBD1,TGTGCCAGTAGTGGGGGGACAGGGAGCGAGCAGTACTTC,CASSGGTGSEQYF
-,TRBJ2-1,TRBV7-2,-,TGTGCCAGCAGCCCCACTCGCAATGAGCAGTTCTTC,CASSPTRNEQFF
-,TRBJ2-5,TRBV5-5,-,TGTGCCAGCAGCTTGGTCGTCCTAAAAGAGACCCAGTACTTC,CASSLVVLKETQYF
-,TRBJ1-1,TRBV19,-,TGTGCCAGTAGTATTTCAGGGAAAACTGAAGCTTTCTTT,CASSISGKTEAFF
-,TRBJ1-5,TRBV30,TRBD1,TGTGCCTGGAGCGGGGACAGAAATCAGCCCCAGCATTTT,CAWSGDRNQPQHF
few,TRBJ2-1,TRBV7-3,-,TGTGCCAGCAGGGGAGACCACAATGAGCAGTTCTTC,CASRGDHNEQFF
-,TRBJ1-1,TRBV5-4,TRBD1,TGTGCCAGCAGCTCGGGACAGGGGGTTGGTGAAGCTTTCTTT,CASSSGQGVGEAFF
-,TRBJ1-1,TRBV6-6,TRBD1,TGTGCCAGCAGTTATACAGGGGCGACTGAAGCTTTCTTT,CASSYTGATEAFF
-,TRBJ2-6,TRBV5-8,-,TGTGCCAGCAGCCAGTGGAGGGTCCTGTCCGGGGCCAACGGCCTGACTTTC,CASSQWRVLSGANGLTF
-,TRBJ1-1,TRBV4-1,-,TGCGCCAGCAGCCAAGTCCCGGGAGACACTGAAGCTTTCTTT,CASSQVPGDTEAFF
-,TRBJ2-5,TRBV5-1,TRBD2,TGCGCCAGCAGCCCGACTAGCGGGGGGGCTGGAATCCGGTACTTC,CASSPTSGGAGIRYF